A single sample gave rise to the 5 T cell receptor beta chains below, sequenced in a study of blood T cells in healthy people across ages. For the second PCR, which ran for about 6 to 11 cycles, a sample-barcoded 5' primer and a J-beta primer mix were used. TCRdb analysed the 5' RACE reads with MiXCR anew, one entry per CDR3 protein. The repertoire holds about 1.8 million distinct CDR3 sequences, 40% to 55% seen once, with 2.1% in the top ten. The material sequenced was blood. These receptor sequences come from a woman aged 40 to 50 in good health.

V and J are TRBV16 and TRBJ1-2, with D maybe TRBD1 (6 bases). The CDR3 spans 18 residues. Germline CDR1 is KGHSY and CDR2 is FQNENV. V was clipped by 4 bases and J by 1 base, with 22 bases between them. CDR3 in DNA: TGTGCCAGCAGCCCAACCGAAACCGGCGACAGGATTAACTATGGCTACACCTTC. It translates to CASSPTETGDRINYGYTF.

The chain combines TRBV7-2 with TRBJ2-3, with D possibly matching TRBD1 (6 bases). CDR1 and CDR2 (germline): SGHTA, FQGNSA. The ends were cut back, 1 base at V and 4 bases at J, with 15 bases in the middle. The CDR3 covers 16 residues. CDR3 protein: CASSLVPGVFADTQYF. The CDR3, as DNA: TGTGCCAGCAGCTTAGTCCCAGGGGTTTTCGCAGATACGCAGTATTTT.

This chain links TRBV29-1 with TRBJ1-2; TRBD1 might be the D (6 bases). CDR3 length: 13 amino acids. Trimming left V 1 base short and J 8 bases short, with 14 bases between. CDR1 and CDR2 (germline): SQVTM, ANQGSEA. The CDR3 DNA follows: TGCAGCGTTGAAGGGACACAAACAGGGGGCTACACCTTC. Its protein is CSVEGTQTGGYTF.

This clonotype was counted between two and nine times. The V gene is TRBV6-5, the J gene TRBJ2-3; 7 nucleotides match TRBD2. With V trimmed by 0 bases and J by 4 bases, 13 bases remained unmatched. CDR3 size: 18 residues. CDR1 is MNHEY, CDR2 SVGAGI, per germline. CDR3 residues: CASSYSIGSGVVADTQYF. The CDR3 DNA reads TGTGCCAGCAGTTACTCGATAGGCAGCGGGGTGGTAGCAGATACGCAGTATTTT.

The chain employs TRBV10-3 and TRBJ2-5, with D perhaps matching TRBD2 (5 bases). The length of the CDR3 is 15 residues. Trimming left V 3 bases short and J 4 bases short, with 15 bases between. Germline V gene lookup returns CDR1 ENHRY and CDR2 SYGVKD. CDR3 protein: CAISDSGNPAETQYF. CDR3 sequence (DNA): TGTGCCATCAGTGATTCCGGGAACCCTGCAGAGACCCAGTACTTC.